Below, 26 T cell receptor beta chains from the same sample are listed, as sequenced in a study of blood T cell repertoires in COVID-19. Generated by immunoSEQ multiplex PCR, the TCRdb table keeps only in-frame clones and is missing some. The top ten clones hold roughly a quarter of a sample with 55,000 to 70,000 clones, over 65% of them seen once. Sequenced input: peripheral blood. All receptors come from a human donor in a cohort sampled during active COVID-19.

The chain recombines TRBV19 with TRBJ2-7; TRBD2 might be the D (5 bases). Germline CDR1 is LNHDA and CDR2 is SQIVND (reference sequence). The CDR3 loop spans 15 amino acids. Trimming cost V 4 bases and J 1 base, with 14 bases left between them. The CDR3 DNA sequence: TGTGCCAGTAGTAAAACTAGTTCTCCTTCCTACGAGCAGTACTTC. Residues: CASSKTSSPSYEQYF. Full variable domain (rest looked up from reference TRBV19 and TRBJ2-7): DGGITQSPKYLFRKEGQNVTLSCEQNLNHDAMYWYRQDPGQGLRLIYYSQIVNDFQKGDIAEGYSVSREKKESFPLTVTSAQKNPTAFYLCASSKTSSPSYEQYFGPGTRLTVT.

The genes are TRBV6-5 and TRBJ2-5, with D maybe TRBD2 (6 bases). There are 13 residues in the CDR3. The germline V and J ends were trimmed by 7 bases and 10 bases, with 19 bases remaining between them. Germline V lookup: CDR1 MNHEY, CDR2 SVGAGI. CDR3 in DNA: TGTGCCAGCACGACTAGGAGTATAATAAACCAGTACTTC. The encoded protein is CASTTRSIINQYF.

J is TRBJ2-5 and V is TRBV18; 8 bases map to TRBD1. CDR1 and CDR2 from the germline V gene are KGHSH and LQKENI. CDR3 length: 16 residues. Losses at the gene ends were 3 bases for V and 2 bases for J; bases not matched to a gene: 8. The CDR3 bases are TGTGCCAGCTCACCGTACGGACAGGGCCAACAAGAGACCCAGTACTTC. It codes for CASSPYGQGQQETQYF.

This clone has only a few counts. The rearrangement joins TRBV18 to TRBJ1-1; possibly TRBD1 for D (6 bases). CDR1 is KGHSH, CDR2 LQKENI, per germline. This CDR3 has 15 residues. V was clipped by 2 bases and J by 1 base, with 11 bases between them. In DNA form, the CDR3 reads TGTGCCAGCTCACCAGAAGCGACAGGGAACACTGAAGCTTTCTTT. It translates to CASSPEATGNTEAFF.

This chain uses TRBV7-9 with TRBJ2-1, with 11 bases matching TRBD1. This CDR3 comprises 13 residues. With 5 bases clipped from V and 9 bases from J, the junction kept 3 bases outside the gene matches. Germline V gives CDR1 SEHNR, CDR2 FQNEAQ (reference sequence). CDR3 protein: CASSGQGASEQFF. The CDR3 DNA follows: TGTGCCAGCAGCGGACAGGGGGCAAGTGAGCAGTTCTTC.

This CDR3 is CASSTDGGVDQPQHF. The CDR3 DNA reads as TGTGCCAGTAGTACCGATGGTGGAGTAGATCAGCCCCAGCATTTT. The chain carries TRBV19 and TRBJ1-5; D gene ambiguous. V dropped 4 bases and J dropped 5 bases, with 15 bases sitting between them. Germline-derived CDR1 and CDR2 are LNHDA and SQIVND (reference sequence). This CDR3 has 15 amino acids.

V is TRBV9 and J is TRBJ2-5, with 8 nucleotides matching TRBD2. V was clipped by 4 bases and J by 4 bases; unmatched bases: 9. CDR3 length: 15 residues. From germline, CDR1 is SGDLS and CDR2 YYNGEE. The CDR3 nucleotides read TGTGCCAGCAGCTATTCGGCGGGGGGAGGAGAGACCCAGTACTTC. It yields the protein CASSYSAGGGETQYF.

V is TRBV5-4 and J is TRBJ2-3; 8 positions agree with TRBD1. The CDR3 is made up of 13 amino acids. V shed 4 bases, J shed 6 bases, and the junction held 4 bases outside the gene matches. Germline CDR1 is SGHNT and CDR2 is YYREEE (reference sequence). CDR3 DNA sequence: TGTGCCAGCAGCCGGACAGGGTCCGATACGCAGTATTTT. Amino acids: CASSRTGSDTQYF.

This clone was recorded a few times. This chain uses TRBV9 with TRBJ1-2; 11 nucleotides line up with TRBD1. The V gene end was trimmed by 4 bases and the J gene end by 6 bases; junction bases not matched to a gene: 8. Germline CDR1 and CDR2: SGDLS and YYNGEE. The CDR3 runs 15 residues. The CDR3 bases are TGTGCCAGCAGCACCCGGGACAGGGGGTTCCATGGCTACACCTTC. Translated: CASSTRDRGFHGYTF.

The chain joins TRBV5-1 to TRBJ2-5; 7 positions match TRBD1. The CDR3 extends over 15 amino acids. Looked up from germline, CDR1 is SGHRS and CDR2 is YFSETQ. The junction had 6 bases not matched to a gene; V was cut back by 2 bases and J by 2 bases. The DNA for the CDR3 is TGCGCCAGCAGCTTAGACAGGGCACGTCAAGAGACCCAGTACTTC. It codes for CASSLDRARQETQYF.

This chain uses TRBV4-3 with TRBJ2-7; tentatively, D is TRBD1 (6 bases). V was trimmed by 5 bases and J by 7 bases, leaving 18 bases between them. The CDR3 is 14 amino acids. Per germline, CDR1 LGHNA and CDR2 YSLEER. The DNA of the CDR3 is TGCGCCAGCAGCACGGACAGACAGTTTGGAGAGCAGTACTTC. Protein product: CASSTDRQFGEQYF.

CDR3 nucleotides: TGTGCCAGTAGTACCCCCCCCCTGGGGGAGCTGTTTTTT. It is translated as CASSTPPLGELFF. The chain carries TRBV19 and TRBJ2-2; D not resolved. This CDR3 region has 13 residues. Trimming removed 4 bases from V and 8 bases from J, with 11 bases in between. Germline CDR1 LNHDA, CDR2 SQIVND (reference sequence).

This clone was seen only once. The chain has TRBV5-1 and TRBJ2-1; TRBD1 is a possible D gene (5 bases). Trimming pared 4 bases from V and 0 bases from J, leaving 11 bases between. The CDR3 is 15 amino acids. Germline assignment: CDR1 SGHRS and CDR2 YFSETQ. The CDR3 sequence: CASSPQESSYNEQFF. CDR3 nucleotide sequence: TGCGCCAGCAGCCCACAGGAGAGCTCCTACAATGAGCAGTTCTTC.

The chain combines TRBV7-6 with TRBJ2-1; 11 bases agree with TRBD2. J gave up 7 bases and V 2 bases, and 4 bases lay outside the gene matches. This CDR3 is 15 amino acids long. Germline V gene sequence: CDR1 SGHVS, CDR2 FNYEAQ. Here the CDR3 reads CASSLMASGGNEQFF. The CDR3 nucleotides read TGTGCCAGCAGCTTAATGGCTAGCGGGGGGAATGAGCAGTTCTTC. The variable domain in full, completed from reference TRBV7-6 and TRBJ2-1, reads GAGVSQSPRYKVTKRGQDVALRCDPISGHVSLYWYRQALGQGPEFLTYFNYEAQQDKSGLPNDRFSAERPEGSISTLTIQRTEQRDSAMYRCASSLMASGGNEQFFGPGTRLTVL.

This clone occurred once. CDR3 region: CASSARSGRGYTF. The CDR3 DNA follows: TGTGCCAGTAGTGCCAGATCGGGTCGGGGCTACACCTTC. V usage is TRBV19 and J usage is TRBJ1-2; D is unclear. The CDR3 length is 13 residues. Germline assignment: CDR1 LNHDA and CDR2 SQIVND (reference sequence). Trimming shortened V by 5 bases and J by 8 bases, and 15 bases separated the two germline ends.

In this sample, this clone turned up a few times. CDR3 coding DNA: TGCGCCAGCAGTCAATTGACAGGTCCCGCTGCCTATACGCAGTATTTT. Amino acids: CASSQLTGPAAYTQYF. The V call is TRBV23-1, the J call TRBJ2-3; tentatively, D is TRBD1 (6 bases). Being an ORF, TRBV23-1 has a function that is uncertain. The CDR3 sequence is 16 residues long. The V and J ends lost 1 base and 7 bases respectively, with 18 bases between them.

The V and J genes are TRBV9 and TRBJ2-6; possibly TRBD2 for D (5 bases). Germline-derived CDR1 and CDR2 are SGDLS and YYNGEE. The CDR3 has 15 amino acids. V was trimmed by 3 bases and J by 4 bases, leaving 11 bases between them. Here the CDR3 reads CASSDGNLGANVLTF. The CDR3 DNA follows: TGTGCCAGCAGCGACGGGAACTTGGGGGCCAACGTCCTGACTTTC.

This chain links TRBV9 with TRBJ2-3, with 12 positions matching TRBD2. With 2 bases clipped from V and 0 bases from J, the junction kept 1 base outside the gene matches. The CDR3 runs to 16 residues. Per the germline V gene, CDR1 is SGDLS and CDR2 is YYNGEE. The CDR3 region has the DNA TGTGCCAGCAGCGTCGGGACTAGCGGGAGCACAGATACGCAGTATTTT. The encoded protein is CASSVGTSGSTDTQYF.

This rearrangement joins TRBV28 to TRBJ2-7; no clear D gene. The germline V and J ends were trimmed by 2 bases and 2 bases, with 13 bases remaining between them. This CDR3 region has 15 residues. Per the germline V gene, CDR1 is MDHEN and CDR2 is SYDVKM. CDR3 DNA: TGTGCCAGCAGTTTACTCAGATTTCGTCCCTACGAGCAGTACTTC. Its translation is CASSLLRFRPYEQYF.

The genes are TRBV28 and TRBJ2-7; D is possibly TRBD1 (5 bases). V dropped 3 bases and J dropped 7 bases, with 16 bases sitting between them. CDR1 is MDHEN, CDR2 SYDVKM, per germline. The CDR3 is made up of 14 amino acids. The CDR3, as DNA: TGTGCCAGCAGTTTGGCAGCAGGGATGGGTGAGCAGTACTTC. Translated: CASSLAAGMGEQYF.

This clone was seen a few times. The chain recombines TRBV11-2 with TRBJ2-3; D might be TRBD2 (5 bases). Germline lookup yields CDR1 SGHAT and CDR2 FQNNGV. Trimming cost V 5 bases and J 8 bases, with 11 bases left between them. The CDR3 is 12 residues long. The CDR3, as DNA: TGTGCCAGCAGCCGCGGCGGAGGTACGCAGTATTTT. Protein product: CASSRGGGTQYF.

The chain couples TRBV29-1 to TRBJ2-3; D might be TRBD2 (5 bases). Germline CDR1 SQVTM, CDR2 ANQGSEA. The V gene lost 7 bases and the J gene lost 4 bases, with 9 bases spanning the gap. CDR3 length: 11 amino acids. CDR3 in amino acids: CSGTRADTQYF. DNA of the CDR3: TGCAGCGGTACTAGAGCAGATACGCAGTATTTT.

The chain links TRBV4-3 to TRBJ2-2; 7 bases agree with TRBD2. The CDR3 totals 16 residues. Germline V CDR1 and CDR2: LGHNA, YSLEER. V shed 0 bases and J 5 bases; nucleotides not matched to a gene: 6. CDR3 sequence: CASSQDRGDYTGELFF. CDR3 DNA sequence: TGCGCCAGCAGCCAAGATCGGGGGGACTATACCGGGGAGCTGTTTTTT.

The CDR3 reads CATSMHRGRGTEAFF. The CDR3 nucleotides read TGTGCCACCAGCATGCACAGGGGAAGGGGCACTGAAGCTTTCTTT. This rearrangement joins TRBV15 to TRBJ1-1, with 7 bases lining up with TRBD1. V lost 4 bases and J lost 4; bases outside the gene matches: 9. The length of the CDR3 is 15 residues. Germline CDR1 reads LNHNV; CDR2 reads YYDKDF (reference sequence).

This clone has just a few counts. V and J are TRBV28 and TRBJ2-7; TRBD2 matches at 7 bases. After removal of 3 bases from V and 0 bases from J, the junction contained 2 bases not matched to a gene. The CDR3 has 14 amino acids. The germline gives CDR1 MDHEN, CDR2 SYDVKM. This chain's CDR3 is CASSLGGSSYEQYF. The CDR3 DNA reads TGTGCCAGCAGTTTGGGGGGGAGCTCCTACGAGCAGTACTTC.

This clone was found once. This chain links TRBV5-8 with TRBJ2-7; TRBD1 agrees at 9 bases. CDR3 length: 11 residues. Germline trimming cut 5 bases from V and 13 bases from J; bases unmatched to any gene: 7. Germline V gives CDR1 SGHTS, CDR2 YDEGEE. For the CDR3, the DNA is TGTGCCAGCAGTTCCGACAGGGGGTTCTACTTC. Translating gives CASSSDRGFYF.